Listed below are T cell receptor beta chains from one sample, sequenced in a study of cytomegalovirus exposure and HLA in healthy donors. Libraries were prepared by immunoSEQ multiplex PCR; TCRdb keeps only in-frame clonotypes and omits some of them. The sample includes approximately 280,000 clones, about 86% of them seen just once. Sequencing input: PBMCs. Receptors originate from a woman aged 18-30 years in good health and CMV-seronegative. Both conserved end residues are trimmed from each CDR3. The D gene is left open where the match is weak.

ASSLDDRGTQPQH	TRBV7-6	TRBJ1-5	TRBD1
ASSIEGGRSYEQY	TRBV19	TRBJ2-7	TRBD2
ASSLASGGPSNAF	TRBV5-8	TRBJ1-1	TRBD1
AREPPPTDTQY	TRBV10-1	TRBJ2-3	NA
AWSRIEGLLES	TRBV30	TRBJ1-1	NA
ASGLGQGKNQPQH	TRBV12-5	TRBJ1-5	TRBD1
ASSPGQGLYGYT	TRBV6-4	TRBJ1-2	TRBD1
ASSYPSGYENIQY	TRBV6-5	TRBJ2-4	NA
ASSLGATSSGEKLF	TRBV4-1	TRBJ1-4	NA
ASLKTGAGSTEAF	TRBV18	TRBJ1-1	TRBD1
ASSVGTGIYEQY	TRBV11-2	TRBJ2-7	TRBD1
ASSQGLSYEQY	TRBV7-3	TRBJ2-7	NA
ASSDLGQGDYGYT	TRBV25-1	TRBJ1-2	TRBD1
SAWGQSQQY	TRBV20-1	TRBJ2-7	NA
ATQYSRQAGNTIY	TRBV10-2	TRBJ1-3	NA
AGQRIHGETQY	TRBV2	TRBJ2-5	NA
ASSLSTVRSTDTQY	TRBV5-5	TRBJ2-3	NA
ASSLEYGGDQPQH	TRBV5-1	TRBJ1-5	NA
ASSVQRGRTSYEQY	TRBV13	TRBJ2-7	TRBD2
ASSSGTGFTYEQY	TRBV5-4	TRBJ2-7	TRBD1
AWSAPGGPGEKLF	TRBV30	TRBJ1-4	NA
ASRTSRPYEQY	TRBV6-1	TRBJ2-7	NA
ASSYTSGTSTDTQY	TRBV6-5	TRBJ2-3	NA
ASSLLRGQGQGNYEQY	TRBV4-3	TRBJ2-7	TRBD1
AWSWGGYSNQPQH	TRBV30	TRBJ1-5	NA
ASRGQGADEQY	TRBV5-1	TRBJ2-7	TRBD1
ASSLIPPAGTRTDTQY	TRBV27	TRBJ2-3	NA
ASSLGGSNEQF	TRBV18	TRBJ2-1	TRBD2
ASSISGANVLT	TRBV19	TRBJ2-6	NA
SVLDRGNTEAF	TRBV29-1	TRBJ1-1	TRBD1
ASSQEVTGSQPQH	TRBV4-3	TRBJ1-5	TRBD1
ASSLPAREQY	TRBV28	TRBJ2-7	NA
AIRPGTGEVYGYT	TRBV10-3	TRBJ1-2	TRBD1
ASSQGRGGYT	TRBV4-3	TRBJ1-2	NA
ASSSGTGNQPQH	TRBV10-1	TRBJ1-5	TRBD1
ASSPPNGEKQF	TRBV18	TRBJ2-1	NA
ASSATAYGYT	TRBV9	TRBJ1-2	NA
ASSLGAGLTYEQY	TRBV5-1	TRBJ2-7	NA
ASSVRTAYEQY	TRBV27	TRBJ2-7	NA
ASSLLGGVSTEAF	TRBV27	TRBJ1-1	NA
SVDRVNTEAF	TRBV29-1	TRBJ1-1	NA
ASSYLGDSYEQY	TRBV6-5	TRBJ2-7	NA